The 30 T cell receptor beta chains given below trace back to one sample, sequenced in a study of spatial heterogeneity in lung cancer. The time point is: blood at routine non-recurrence follow-up after resection. TCRdb processed the 5' RACE reads anew with MiXCR; each CDR3 protein has one entry. The sample shows tens of thousands of distinct CDR3 sequences, 9% to 10% of them seen only once. The specimen comprised PBMCs, sampled at follow-up. Receptor source: a male donor with early-stage non-small cell lung cancer.

This clonotype has at least ten counts. V is TRBV4-3 and J is TRBJ2-3; 7 bases match TRBD2. Per the germline V gene, CDR1 is LGHNA and CDR2 is YSLEER. V dropped 0 bases and J dropped 3; count of bases not matched to a gene: 12. The CDR3 contains 18 residues. CDR3 DNA sequence: TGCGCCAGCAGCCAAGAATGGTTGCACCAGGGAGGGACAGATACGCAGTATTTT. Its translation is CASSQEWLHQGGTDTQYF.

At least ten counts were recorded for this clonotype. The chain recombines TRBV5-5 with TRBJ1-2; TRBD1 agrees at 7 bases. V lost 0 bases and J lost 3; bases outside the gene matches: 11. Per germline, CDR1 SGHKS and CDR2 YYEKEE (reference sequence). The CDR3 covers 17 residues. CDR3 nucleotide sequence: TGTGCCAGCAGCTTGGCCCCTGGGACAGCGAACGACTATGGCTACACCTTC. Protein: CASSLAPGTANDYGYTF.

The chain has TRBV2 and TRBJ2-1; perhaps TRBD2 as D (6 bases). The CDR3 sequence is 15 residues long. V was cut by 4 bases and J by 3 bases, with 13 bases left in between. In germline, CDR1 is SNHLY, CDR2 FYNNEI. Here the CDR3 reads CASSASGFLYNEQFF. In DNA form, the CDR3 reads TGTGCCAGCAGTGCAAGCGGGTTCCTCTACAATGAGCAGTTCTTC.

In its sample, this clonotype was seen many times. V gene TRBV3-1 combines with J gene TRBJ2-1, with 14 bases lining up with TRBD2. J gave up 8 bases and V 4 bases, and 7 bases lay outside the gene matches. The CDR3 length is 16 residues. Per the germline V gene, CDR1 is LGHDT and CDR2 is YNNKEL (reference sequence). The CDR3 region is CASSLGTSGGGDEQFF. CDR3 nucleotides: TGTGCCAGCAGCCTGGGGACTAGCGGGGGCGGGGATGAGCAGTTCTTC.

This clonotype was seen at least ten times. The chain has TRBV5-1 and TRBJ2-1, with TRBD2 identical over 9 bases. V lost 1 base to trimming and J lost 8 bases; unmatched junction nucleotides: 7. Germline V gene sequence: CDR1 SGHRS, CDR2 YFSETQ. The CDR3 consists of 15 residues. CDR3 sequence (DNA): TGCGCCAGCAGCTTGAGCAGCGGGGGGCAGGATGAGCAGTTCTTC. It yields the protein CASSLSSGGQDEQFF.

The sample holds a few counts of this clonotype. The chain joins TRBV6-5 to TRBJ1-2, with TRBD1 matching over 8 bases. Germline trimming cut 6 bases from V and 3 bases from J; bases unmatched to any gene: 3. The germline V gene encodes CDR1 MNHEY and CDR2 SVGAGI. This CDR3 is built from 13 residues. CDR3 region: CASRMTGDYGYTF. In DNA, the CDR3 is TGTGCCAGCAGAATGACAGGGGACTATGGCTACACCTTC.

This clonotype was detected many times. The chain has TRBV7-2 and TRBJ2-5; D call uncertain. The CDR3 runs to 14 residues. Trimming stripped 5 bases from V and 6 bases from J, with 16 bases between. CDR1 is SGHTA and CDR2 is FQGNSA in the germline V gene. DNA of the CDR3: TGTGCCAGCAGCCAGGTTGGGGATCGGAAGACCCAGTACTTC. Amino acid sequence: CASSQVGDRKTQYF. Looking up the rest from reference TRBV7-2 and TRBJ2-5 gives the full variable domain: GAGVSQSPSNKVTEKGKDVELRCDPISGHTALYWYRQSLGQGLEFLIYFQGNSAPDKSGLPSDRFSAERTGGSVSTLTIQRTQQEDSAVYLCASSQVGDRKTQYFGPGTRLLVL.

This clonotype appeared many times. The genes are TRBV28 and TRBJ2-1; 8 bases are a match to TRBD2. The CDR3 is made up of 16 amino acids. CDR1 is MDHEN, CDR2 SYDVKM, per germline. Germline trimming cut 4 bases from V and 9 bases from J; bases unmatched to any gene: 14. The CDR3 loop is CASSSVGLARVGEQFF. CDR3 sequence (DNA): TGTGCCAGCAGTTCCGTCGGACTAGCCAGAGTAGGTGAGCAGTTCTTC.

This clonotype was picked up many times. The DNA for the CDR3 is TGTGCCAGCAGTTTAAACAGCGGGGGGAGAGATACGCAGTATTTT. It yields the protein CASSLNSGGRDTQYF. The genes are TRBV12-3 or TRBV12-4 and TRBJ2-3, with 9 bases that match TRBD2. The length of the CDR3 is 15 residues. V was clipped by 2 bases and J by 5 bases; unmatched bases: 5.

This clonotype was seen more than once but under ten times. This chain links TRBV24-1 with TRBJ2-3; the D is unclear. Germline V CDR1 and CDR2: KGHDR, SFDVKD. The CDR3 is 13 amino acids. V was shortened by 5 bases and J by 0 bases, with 5 bases between the two germline ends. The CDR3 spells CATSAPSTDTQYF. The CDR3 nucleotides read TGTGCCACCAGTGCCCCCAGCACAGATACGCAGTATTTT.

The rearrangement joins TRBV11-1 to TRBJ2-1; 8 bases agree with TRBD1. This CDR3 is built from 13 residues. V was clipped by 3 bases and J by 14 bases; unmatched bases: 9. Germline loops: CDR1 SGHAT, CDR2 FQDESV (reference sequence). This CDR3 reads CASSFGQGDREFF. In DNA form, the CDR3 reads TGTGCCAGCAGCTTCGGACAGGGCGACCGCGAGTTCTTC.

This chain joins TRBV12-3 or TRBV12-4 and TRBJ2-5; 8 bases are shared with TRBD1. V shed 4 bases and J 5 bases; nucleotides not matched to a gene: 9. CDR3 length: 15 residues. The CDR3 is CASSYRTGLGETQYF. The CDR3 DNA is TGTGCCAGCAGTTACCGGACAGGGTTGGGGGAGACCCAGTACTTC.

J is TRBJ1-6 and V is TRBV4-1; D not resolved. CDR3 length: 12 amino acids. V lost 0 bases, J lost 14 bases, and 8 bases lay in between. Looked up from germline, CDR1 is MGHRA and CDR2 is YSYEKL. This CDR3 is CASSQERRTLHF. Here the CDR3 DNA reads TGCGCCAGCAGCCAAGAGCGACGGACCCTCCACTTT.

This clonotype showed up just a few times. The rearrangement uses TRBV5-5 and TRBJ2-7; 8 bases fit TRBD1. Trimming removed 4 bases from V and 6 bases from J; junction bases left unmatched: 12. This CDR3 has 15 amino acids. Per germline, CDR1 SGHKS and CDR2 YYEKEE (reference sequence). The CDR3: CASSGNRGSTGEQYF. In DNA, the CDR3 is TGTGCCAGCAGCGGAAACAGGGGGTCGACGGGCGAGCAGTACTTC. The complete variable domain, with remaining parts taken from reference TRBV5-5 and TRBJ2-7, reads DAGVTQSPTHLIKTRGQQVTLRCSPISGHKSVSWYQQVLGQGPQFIFQYYEKEERGRGNFPDRFSARQFPNYSSELNVNALLLGDSALYLCASSGNRGSTGEQYFGPGTRLTVT.

This sequence joins TRBV10-3 and TRBJ1-1; a weak D match, TRBD1 (5 bases). Germline V lookup: CDR1 ENHRY, CDR2 SYGVKD. This CDR3 spans 12 amino acids. The V gene lost 2 bases and the J gene lost 8 bases, with 9 bases spanning the gap. The CDR3 spells CAISETGTEAFF. The CDR3 DNA is TGTGCCATCAGTGAGACCGGGACGGAAGCTTTCTTT.

By frequency in the sample, this clonotype is large. This chain joins TRBV7-8 and TRBJ2-2; 8 bases are a match to TRBD1. Germline-derived CDR1 and CDR2 are SGHVS and FQNEAQ. V dropped 3 bases and J dropped 5; count of bases not matched to a gene: 5. CDR3 length: 15 amino acids. CDR3 bases: TGTGCCAGCAGCTTTGGGACAGGAAGAACCGGGGAGCTGTTTTTT. Translation: CASSFGTGRTGELFF.

The table lists this clonotype with many counts. This rearrangement joins TRBV6-1 to TRBJ2-2; possible D gene TRBD1, 5 bases. This CDR3 has 14 amino acids. Trimming removed 6 bases from V and 2 bases from J, with 10 bases in between. Germline V gives CDR1 MNHNS, CDR2 SASEGT. The CDR3 sequence: CASRYTGNTGELFF. CDR3 DNA sequence: TGTGCCAGCAGGTACACAGGAAACACCGGGGAGCTGTTTTTT.

This clonotype was seen repeatedly, ten times or more. This rearrangement joins TRBV11-2 to TRBJ2-7, with TRBD1 matching 8 bases. Trimming at V came to 6 bases and at J to 2 bases, leaving 6 bases not matched to a gene. CDR3 length: 14 amino acids. The germline CDR1 and CDR2 sequences are SGHAT and FQNNGV. CDR3 nucleotide sequence: TGTGCCAGCAGACAAAACAGGGGGACCTACGAGCAGTACTTC. Its translation is CASRQNRGTYEQYF.

At least ten counts were recorded for this clonotype. This rearrangement joins TRBV3-1 to TRBJ2-7; D gene ambiguous. With 6 bases removed from V and 0 bases from J, the gap between germline ends came to 15 bases. Germline V gene sequence: CDR1 LGHDT, CDR2 YNNKEL (reference sequence). This CDR3 is 15 amino acids long. The DNA for the CDR3 is TGTGCCAGCAGTCCGGCCAACAAGCCCTCCTACGAGCAGTACTTC. Protein sequence: CASSPANKPSYEQYF.

This clonotype was seen more than once but under ten times. The rearrangement uses TRBV20-1 and TRBJ2-5, with 8 bases lining up with TRBD2. Unmatched junction bases numbered 19, after V lost 6 bases and J lost 4 bases. The CDR3 runs to 17 residues. Germline V CDR1 and CDR2: DFQATT, SNEGSKA (reference sequence). CDR3 in amino acids: CSAPGGRGILVGETQYF. The DNA for the CDR3 is TGCAGTGCCCCGGGGGGGCGCGGGATCCTAGTTGGAGAGACCCAGTACTTC.

This clonotype came up many times. This chain links TRBV3-1 with TRBJ1-6; no reliable D call. V was cut by 0 bases and J by 14 bases, with 11 bases left in between. The CDR3 runs 13 residues. The germline gives CDR1 LGHDT, CDR2 YNNKEL (reference sequence). The CDR3 bases are TGTGCCAGCAGCCAAGAATGGGTCCCGGCCCTCCACTTT. The encoded protein is CASSQEWVPALHF.

The sample holds many counts of this clonotype. The chain joins TRBV7-8 to TRBJ2-2, with 8 bases that match TRBD2. Losses at the gene ends were 2 bases for V and 5 bases for J; bases not matched to a gene: 4. The CDR3 has 15 residues. Germline CDR1 and CDR2: SGHVS and FQNEAQ. The CDR3 spells CASSLSGTSTGELFF. CDR3 coding DNA: TGTGCCAGCAGCTTATCCGGGACTAGTACCGGGGAGCTGTTTTTT.

This clonotype was detected ten times or more. The chain couples TRBV4-3 to TRBJ2-3; 7 bases align to TRBD1. CDR1 is LGHNA, CDR2 YSLEER, per germline. This CDR3 has 14 amino acids. J was trimmed by 6 bases and V by 4 bases; bases with no gene match: 7. CDR3 loop: CASSPGTVRDTQYF. Here the CDR3 DNA reads TGCGCCAGCAGCCCCGGGACAGTTCGGGATACGCAGTATTTT.

This clonotype was observed at least ten times. The chain carries TRBV4-3 and TRBJ1-5; unclear D gene. The length of the CDR3 is 13 residues. Deletions cut 4 bases from V and 0 bases from J, with 4 bases between. The germline V gene has CDR1 LGHNA and CDR2 YSLEER. The CDR3 region is CASSPSSNQPQHF. The CDR3 region has the DNA TGCGCCAGCAGCCCGAGTAGCAATCAGCCCCAGCATTTT.

There are a few counts of this clonotype. V usage is TRBV7-2 and J usage is TRBJ2-5, with 9 bases identical to TRBD2. Germline CDR1 and CDR2: SGHTA and FQGNSA. Trimming took 1 base from V and 0 from J; bases not matched to a gene: 6. CDR3 size: 17 residues. In DNA, the CDR3 is TGTGCCAGCAGCTTAGGGATAAGCGGGGGGTACCAAGAGACCCAGTACTTC. This gives the protein CASSLGISGGYQETQYF.

This chain links TRBV6-2 or TRBV6-3 with TRBJ1-1; D is possibly TRBD1 (5 bases). The length of the CDR3 is 14 residues. V lost 3 bases and J lost 1, with 9 bases in between. Germline V gene data show CDR1 as MNHEY and CDR2 as SVGEGT. The CDR3 sequence: CASSYGATNTEAFF. CDR3 nucleotide sequence: TGTGCCAGCAGTTATGGGGCGACGAACACTGAAGCTTTCTTT.

This clonotype turned up a few times. This chain joins TRBV18 and TRBJ2-5; possibly TRBD1 for D (6 bases). Trimming removed 6 bases from V and 1 base from J, with 12 bases in between. The CDR3 contains 14 residues. In germline, CDR1 is KGHSH, CDR2 LQKENI. CDR3 sequence: CASSPDRTQETQYF. The CDR3 nucleotides are TGTGCCAGCTCGCCGGACAGAACCCAAGAGACCCAGTACTTC.

This clonotype has ten or more counts. V gene TRBV28 combines with J gene TRBJ2-7; 7 nucleotides agree with TRBD1. The CDR3 runs 16 residues. V shed 4 bases and J 9 bases; nucleotides not matched to a gene: 18. Germline CDR1 is MDHEN and CDR2 is SYDVKM. In DNA form, the CDR3 reads TGTGCCAGCAGTTCACCCTCAGGGGGTGTGGTATCTCGGCAGTACTTC. It yields the protein CASSSPSGGVVSRQYF.

This clonotype was observed many times. The rearrangement uses TRBV4-3 and TRBJ2-1, with D hard to call. This CDR3 contains 11 residues. V lost 8 bases and J lost 4, with 6 bases in between. Germline CDR1 and CDR2: LGHNA and YSLEER. Written as DNA, the CDR3 is TGCGCCAGCGGTTGGTACAATGAGCAGTTCTTC. Protein product: CASGWYNEQFF.

This clonotype was observed many times. CDR3: CASSQLDRDIGNTIYF. CDR3 nucleotides: TGCGCCAGCAGCCAACTGGACAGGGATATTGGAAACACCATATATTTT. The chain is built from TRBV4-3 and TRBJ1-3; the match to TRBD1 covers 8 bases. This CDR3 is 16 amino acids long. V lost 2 bases, J lost 3 bases, and 6 bases stayed unmatched. Germline CDR1 and CDR2: LGHNA and YSLEER.